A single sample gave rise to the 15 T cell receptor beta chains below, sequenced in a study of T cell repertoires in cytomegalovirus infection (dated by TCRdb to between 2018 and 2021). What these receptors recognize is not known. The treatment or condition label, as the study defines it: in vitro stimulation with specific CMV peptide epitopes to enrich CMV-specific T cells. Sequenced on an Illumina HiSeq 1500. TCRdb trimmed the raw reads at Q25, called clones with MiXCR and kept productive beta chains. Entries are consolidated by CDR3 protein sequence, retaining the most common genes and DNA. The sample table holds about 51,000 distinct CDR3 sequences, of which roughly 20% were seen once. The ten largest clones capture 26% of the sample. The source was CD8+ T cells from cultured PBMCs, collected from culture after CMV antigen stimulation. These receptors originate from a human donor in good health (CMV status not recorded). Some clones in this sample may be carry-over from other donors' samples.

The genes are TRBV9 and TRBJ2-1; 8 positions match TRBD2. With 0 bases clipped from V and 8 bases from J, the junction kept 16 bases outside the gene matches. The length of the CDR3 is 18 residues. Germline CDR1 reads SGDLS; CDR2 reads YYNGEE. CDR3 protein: CASSVAGPGTRVVYEQFF. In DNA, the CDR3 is TGTGCCAGCAGCGTAGCCGGACCCGGGACTAGAGTTGTGTATGAGCAGTTCTTC.

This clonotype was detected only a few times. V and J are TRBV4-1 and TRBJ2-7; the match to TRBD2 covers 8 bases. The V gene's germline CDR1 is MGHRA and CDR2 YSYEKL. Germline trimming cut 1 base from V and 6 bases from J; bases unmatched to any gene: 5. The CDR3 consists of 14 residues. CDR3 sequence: CASSQGAGVTEQYF. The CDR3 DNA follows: TGCGCCAGCAGCCAAGGAGCGGGAGTCACCGAGCAGTACTTC.

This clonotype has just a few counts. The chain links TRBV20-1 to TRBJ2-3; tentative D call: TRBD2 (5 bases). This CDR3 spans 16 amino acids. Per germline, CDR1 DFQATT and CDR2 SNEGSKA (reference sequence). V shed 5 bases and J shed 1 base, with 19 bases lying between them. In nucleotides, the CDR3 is TGCAGTGCTCCACCCTCTACTAGGACGGGCACAGATACGCAGTATTTT. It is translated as CSAPPSTRTGTDTQYF.

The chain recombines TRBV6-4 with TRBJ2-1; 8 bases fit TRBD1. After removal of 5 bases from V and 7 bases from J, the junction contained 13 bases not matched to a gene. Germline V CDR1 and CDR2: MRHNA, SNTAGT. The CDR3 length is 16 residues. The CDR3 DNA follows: TGTGCCAGCAGTAACCTCGGGACAGGTCCCCGGAATGAGCAGTTCTTC. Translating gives CASSNLGTGPRNEQFF.

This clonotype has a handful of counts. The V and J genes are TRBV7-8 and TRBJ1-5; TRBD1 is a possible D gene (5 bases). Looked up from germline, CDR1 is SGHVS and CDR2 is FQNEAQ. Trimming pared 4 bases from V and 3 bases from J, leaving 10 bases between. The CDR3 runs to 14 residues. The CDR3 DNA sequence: TGTGCCAGCAGCTCTACAGGTTTCAATCAGCCCCAGCATTTT. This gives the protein CASSSTGFNQPQHF.

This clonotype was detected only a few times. CDR3 amino acids: CASNPRRENTGELFF. In DNA form, the CDR3 reads TGTGCCAGCAACCCTCGCCGGGAGAACACCGGGGAGCTGTTTTTT. The V gene is TRBV6-4, the J gene TRBJ2-2; possible D gene TRBD2, 5 bases. CDR1 and CDR2 from the germline V gene are MRHNA and SNTAGT. The CDR3 is made up of 15 amino acids. Trimming shortened V by 7 bases and J by 1 base, and 13 bases separated the two germline ends.

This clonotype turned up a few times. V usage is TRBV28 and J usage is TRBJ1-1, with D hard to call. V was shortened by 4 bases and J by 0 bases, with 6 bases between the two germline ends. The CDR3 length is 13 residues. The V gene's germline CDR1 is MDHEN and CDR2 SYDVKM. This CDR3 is CASSWTLNTEAFF. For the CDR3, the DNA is TGTGCCAGCAGTTGGACGTTGAACACTGAAGCTTTCTTT. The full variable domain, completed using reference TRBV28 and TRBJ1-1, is DVKVTQSSRYLVKRTGEKVFLECVQDMDHENMFWYRQDPGLGLRLIYFSYDVKMKEKGDIPEGYSVSREKKERFSLILESASTNQTSMYLCASSWTLNTEAFFGQGTRLTVV.

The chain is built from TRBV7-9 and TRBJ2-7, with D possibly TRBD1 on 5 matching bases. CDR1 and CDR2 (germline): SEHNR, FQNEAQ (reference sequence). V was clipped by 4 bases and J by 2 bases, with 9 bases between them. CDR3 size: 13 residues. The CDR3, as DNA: TGTGCCAGCAGCTCTGTAGGGGCCTACGAGCAGTACTTC. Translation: CASSSVGAYEQYF.

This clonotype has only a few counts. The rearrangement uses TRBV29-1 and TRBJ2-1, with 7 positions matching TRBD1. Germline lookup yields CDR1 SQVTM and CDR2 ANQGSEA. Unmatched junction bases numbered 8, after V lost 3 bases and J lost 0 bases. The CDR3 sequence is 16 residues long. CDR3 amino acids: CSVEFPGGSSYNEQFF. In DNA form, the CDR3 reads TGCAGCGTTGAGTTCCCAGGGGGAAGCTCCTACAATGAGCAGTTCTTC.

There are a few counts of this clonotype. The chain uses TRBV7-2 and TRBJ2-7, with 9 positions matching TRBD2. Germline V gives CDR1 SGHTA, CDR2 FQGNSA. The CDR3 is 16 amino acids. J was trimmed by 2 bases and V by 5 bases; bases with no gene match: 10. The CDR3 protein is CASSPKIAGVPYEQYF. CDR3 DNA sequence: TGTGCCAGCAGCCCGAAGATAGCGGGGGTGCCCTACGAGCAGTACTTC.

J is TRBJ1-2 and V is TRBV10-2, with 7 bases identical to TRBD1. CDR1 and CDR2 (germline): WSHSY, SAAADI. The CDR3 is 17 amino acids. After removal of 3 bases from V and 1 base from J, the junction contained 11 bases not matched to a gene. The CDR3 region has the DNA TGCGCCAGCAGTGAATTTCTTGCGACAGGGTATAACTATGGCTACACCTTC. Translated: CASSEFLATGYNYGYTF.

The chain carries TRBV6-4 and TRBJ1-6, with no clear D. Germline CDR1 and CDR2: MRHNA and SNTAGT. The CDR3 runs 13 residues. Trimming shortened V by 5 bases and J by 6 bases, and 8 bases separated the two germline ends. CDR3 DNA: TGTGCCAGCAGTAAGAAAATTAATTCACCCCTCCACTTT. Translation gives CASSKKINSPLHF.

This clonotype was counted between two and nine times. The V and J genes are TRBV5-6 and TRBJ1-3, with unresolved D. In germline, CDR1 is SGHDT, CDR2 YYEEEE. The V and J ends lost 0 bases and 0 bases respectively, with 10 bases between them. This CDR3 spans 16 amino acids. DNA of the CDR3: TGTGCCAGCAGCTTGGTCACGAGTTACTCTGGAAACACCATATATTTT. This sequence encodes CASSLVTSYSGNTIYF.

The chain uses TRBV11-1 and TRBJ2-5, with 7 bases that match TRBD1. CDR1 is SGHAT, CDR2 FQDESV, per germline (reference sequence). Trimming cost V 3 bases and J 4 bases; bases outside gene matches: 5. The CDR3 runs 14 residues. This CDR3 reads CASSFRQGRETQYF. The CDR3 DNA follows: TGTGCCAGCAGCTTTCGACAGGGACGAGAGACCCAGTACTTC. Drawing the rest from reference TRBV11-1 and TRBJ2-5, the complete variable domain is EAEVAQSPRYKITEKSQAVAFWCDPISGHATLYWYRQILGQGPELLVQFQDESVVDDSQLPKDRFSAERLKGVDSTLKIQPAELGDSAMYLCASSFRQGRETQYFGPGTRLLVL.

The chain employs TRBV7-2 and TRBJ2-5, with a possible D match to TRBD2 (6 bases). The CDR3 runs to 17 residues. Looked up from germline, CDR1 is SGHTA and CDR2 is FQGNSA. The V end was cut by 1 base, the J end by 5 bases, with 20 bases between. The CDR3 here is CASSLGWVAGQRETQYF. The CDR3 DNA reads TGTGCCAGCAGCTTAGGGTGGGTGGCGGGGCAAAGGGAGACCCAGTACTTC.